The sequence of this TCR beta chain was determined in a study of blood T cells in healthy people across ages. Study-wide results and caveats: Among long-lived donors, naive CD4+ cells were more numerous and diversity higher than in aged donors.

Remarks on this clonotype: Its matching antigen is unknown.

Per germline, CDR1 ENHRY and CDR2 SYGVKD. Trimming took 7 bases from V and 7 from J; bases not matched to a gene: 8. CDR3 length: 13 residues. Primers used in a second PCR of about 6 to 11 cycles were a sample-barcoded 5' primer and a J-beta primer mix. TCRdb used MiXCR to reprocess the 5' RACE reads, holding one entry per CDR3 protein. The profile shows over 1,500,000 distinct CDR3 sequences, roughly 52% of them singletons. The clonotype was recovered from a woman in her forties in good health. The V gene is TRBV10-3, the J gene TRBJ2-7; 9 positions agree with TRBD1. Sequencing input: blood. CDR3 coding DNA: TGTGCCATCAATGGACAGGGGTCGGATGAGCAGTACTTC. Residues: CAINGQGSDEQYF.